This T cell receptor beta chain emerged from a study of blood T cell repertoires in COVID-19. Study-wide background: Whether acute or convalescent, the COVID-19 samples came from the United States, Italy and Spain.

The CDR3 covers 14 residues. Per germline, CDR1 MNHEY and CDR2 SVGAGI. V was clipped by 0 bases and J by 7 bases, with 9 bases between them. Using immunoSEQ multiplex PCR, the repertoire was profiled, and TCRdb retains in-frame clones only, with some absent. Among under 150,000 clones listed, 81% were seen once. The chain links TRBV6-5 to TRBJ2-2; tentative D call: TRBD1 (5 bases). The sequenced sample was peripheral blood. The source of this sequence is a human donor with acute or convalescent COVID-19. The donor label of this sample is uncertain. The CDR3 DNA reads as TGTGCCAGCAGTTACTCTCAGGGATACGGGGAGCTGTTTTTT. It is translated as CASSYSQGYGELFF.